This T cell receptor beta chain was identified during a study of immune cell composition in non-small cell lung cancer. The CDR3 covers 14 residues. Trimming removed 1 base at V and 6 bases at J, with 13 bases between. This clone was observed once. Clones were sequenced by immunoSEQ multiplex PCR, and TCRdb holds only the in-frame ones, with some missing. The sample shows roughly 10,000 clones, 50% to 75% of them seen only once. The V call is TRBV23-1, the J call TRBJ2-7; D is undetermined. TRBV23-1 qualifies as an ORF whose function is uncertain. The clonotype comes from a human donor with non-small cell lung cancer. Sequences were obtained from lung tumor tissue. This CDR3 reads CASSQFQRTAEQYF. CDR3 nucleotides: TGCGCCAGCAGTCAATTCCAACGTACAGCCGAGCAGTACTTC.